A single sample is the source of the 29 T cell receptor beta chains below, sequenced in a study of CD8 T cells in Susac syndrome. The RNA input was roughly 0.45 to 1 ug, and it was reverse transcribed with random hexamers. TCRdb ran MiXCR on the immunoSEQ multiplex PCR reads and lists one entry per CDR3 protein. This sample yields around 100,000 distinct CDR3 sequences, of which nearly 97% are seen a single time; 0.3% to 0.35% belongs to the top ten. The source material was CD8+ T cells from PBMCs. Receptors originate from a human donor with Susac syndrome.

The rearrangement joins TRBV29-1 to TRBJ2-2; unclear D gene. The CDR3 totals 16 residues. Trimming shortened V by 7 bases and J by 1 base, and 19 bases separated the two germline ends. Per the germline V gene, CDR1 is SQVTM and CDR2 is ANQGSEA. This CDR3 reads CSAIRTPSKNTGELFF. The CDR3, as DNA: TGCAGCGCCATACGTACCCCCTCCAAGAACACCGGGGAGCTGTTTTTT.

The rearrangement joins TRBV27 to TRBJ2-7, with 11 bases identical to TRBD2. Germline V gives CDR1 MNHEY, CDR2 SMNVEV (reference sequence). The V and J ends lost 6 bases and 4 bases, in that order; junction bases with no gene match: 14. The CDR3 covers 17 residues. CDR3 in amino acids: CASSSFTTSGTSYEQYF. The CDR3 nucleotides are TGTGCCAGCAGCTCCTTCACGACTAGCGGGACCTCGTACGAGCAGTACTTC.

This chain links TRBV5-1 with TRBJ2-2; no definite D call. V lost 1 base, J lost 7 bases, and 5 bases lay in between. The CDR3 is 12 residues long. Germline V gives CDR1 SGHRS, CDR2 YFSETQ. DNA of the CDR3: TGCGCCAGCAGCTTGATTGACGGGGAGCTGTTTTTT. This codes for CASSLIDGELFF.

Here the CDR3 DNA reads TGTGCCAGCAGTTTATCGGGTGGCGGTTCAGTCCCTACCTACGAGCAGTACTTC. Its protein is CASSLSGGGSVPTYEQYF. The V call is TRBV27, the J call TRBJ2-7; D ambiguous. The V and J ends lost 0 bases and 2 bases respectively, with 20 bases between them. Germline CDR1 MNHEY, CDR2 SMNVEV (reference sequence). This CDR3 has 18 amino acids.

This clonotype appeared once. The chain carries TRBV24-1 and TRBJ2-1; TRBD2 matches 7 bases. Trimming removed 2 bases from V and 8 bases from J; junction bases left unmatched: 8. CDR1 is KGHDR, CDR2 SFDVKD, per germline. This CDR3 has 15 residues. This chain's CDR3 is CATSDYGAGVDEQFF. CDR3 nucleotides: TGTGCCACCAGTGATTACGGGGCGGGAGTGGATGAGCAGTTCTTC.

In this sample, this clonotype turned up once. V usage is TRBV5-1 and J usage is TRBJ2-7, with 11 bases identical to TRBD1. The germline CDR1 and CDR2 sequences are SGHRS and YFSETQ. Unmatched junction bases numbered 3, after V lost 4 bases and J lost 3 bases. The CDR3 covers 14 residues. The CDR3 DNA is TGCGCCAGCAGCGGGACAGGGGGAGGCTACGAGCAGTACTTC. It codes for CASSGTGGGYEQYF.

V usage is TRBV29-1 and J usage is TRBJ2-1, with unresolved D. The CDR3 spans 12 residues. The V end was cut by 7 bases, the J end by 8 bases, with 15 bases between. CDR1 SQVTM and CDR2 ANQGSEA come from the germline V gene. For the CDR3, the DNA is TGCAGCGACCGGACGAGCCCCTATGAGCAGTTCTTC. It yields the protein CSDRTSPYEQFF.

The chain is built from TRBV28 and TRBJ2-5; TRBD1 matches 7 bases. The CDR3 is 15 amino acids. CDR1 is MDHEN and CDR2 is SYDVKM in the germline V gene. Unmatched junction bases numbered 6, after V lost 3 bases and J lost 2 bases. Here the CDR3 reads CASSFGWDSQETQYF. CDR3 sequence (DNA): TGTGCCAGCAGTTTTGGCTGGGACAGTCAAGAGACCCAGTACTTC.

The chain carries TRBV6-6 and TRBJ2-7; D may be TRBD2 (5 bases). Germline V CDR1 and CDR2: MNHNY, SVGAGI (reference sequence). There are 16 residues in the CDR3. Trimming took off 8 bases at V and 0 bases at J, with 20 bases between the two ends. This CDR3 is CASRNTQGRDSYEQYF. The CDR3 region has the DNA TGTGCCAGCCGAAACACGCAAGGACGGGACTCCTACGAGCAGTACTTC.

V gene TRBV7-2 combines with J gene TRBJ1-4, with TRBD1 identical over 9 bases. Germline CDR1 is SGHTA and CDR2 is FQGNSA. The CDR3 contains 14 residues. J gave up 7 bases and V 5 bases, and 5 bases lay outside the gene matches. Written as DNA, the CDR3 is TGTGCCAGCAGCCCTCAGGACAGGGGTGAAAAACTGTTTTTT. It translates to CASSPQDRGEKLFF.

This chain links TRBV7-9 with TRBJ2-1; 9 nucleotides match TRBD1. J gave up 9 bases and V 1 base, and 10 bases lay outside the gene matches. Germline CDR1 reads SEHNR; CDR2 reads FQNEAQ (reference sequence). CDR3 length: 16 residues. The CDR3 is CASSLDPGQGSTEQFF. In DNA, the CDR3 is TGTGCCAGCAGCTTAGATCCGGGACAGGGATCAACTGAGCAGTTCTTC.

J is TRBJ2-3 and V is TRBV19; the D gene is possibly TRBD1 (6 bases). V lost 5 bases to trimming and J lost 0 bases, with 12 bases between them. The CDR3 has 15 residues. Germline lookup yields CDR1 LNHDA and CDR2 SQIVND (reference sequence). The CDR3 sequence: CASSRRDTSTDTQYF. The DNA for the CDR3 is TGTGCCAGTAGTCGACGGGACACAAGCACAGATACGCAGTATTTT.

This clonotype appeared a few times. The chain has TRBV3-1 and TRBJ2-7; D ambiguous. This CDR3 region has 12 residues. Germline assignment: CDR1 LGHDT and CDR2 YNNKEL (reference sequence). V was clipped by 1 base and J by 3 bases, with 4 bases between them. The CDR3: CASSQGGYEQYF. The CDR3 nucleotides are TGTGCCAGCAGCCAAGGGGGCTACGAGCAGTACTTC.

CDR3 DNA sequence: TGTGCCAGCAGCGGGACAGGCCGCTACGAGCAGTACTTC. Translated, it gives CASSGTGRYEQYF. The rearrangement links TRBV5-4 to TRBJ2-7; 8 positions agree with TRBD1. The CDR3 is made up of 13 amino acids. V dropped 4 bases and J dropped 3; count of bases not matched to a gene: 3. The germline CDR1 and CDR2 sequences are SGHNT and YYREEE (reference sequence).

This clonotype occurred once. The gene calls are TRBV6-2 or TRBV6-3 and TRBJ2-3, with 8 bases aligning to TRBD2. This CDR3 is 15 amino acids long. After removal of 5 bases from V and 3 bases from J, the junction contained 7 bases not matched to a gene. CDR1 is MNHEY and CDR2 is SVGEGT in the germline V gene. CDR3 protein: CASSHDTGGTDTQYF. As DNA, the CDR3 is TGTGCCAGCAGTCACGATACGGGAGGGACAGATACGCAGTATTTT.

The chain carries TRBV20-1 and TRBJ1-5, with D tentatively TRBD1 (6 bases). The CDR3 length is 13 residues. Germline values: CDR1 DFQATT, CDR2 SNEGSKA (reference sequence). Between the trimmed V and J ends, which lost 5 bases and 4 bases, there was a span of 12 bases. For the CDR3, the DNA is TGCAGTGCTCAATGGACAGTAAATCAGCCCCAGCATTTT. This sequence encodes CSAQWTVNQPQHF.

The chain uses TRBV25-1 and TRBJ2-3, with 8 bases that match TRBD2. Germline CDR1 reads MGHDK; CDR2 reads SYGVNS. After removal of 2 bases from V and 3 bases from J, the junction contained 7 bases not matched to a gene. The CDR3 contains 16 residues. The CDR3 loop reads CASSEQPIAGTDTQYF. As DNA, the CDR3 is TGTGCCAGCAGTGAACAACCGATAGCGGGGACAGATACGCAGTATTTT.

The rearrangement joins TRBV7-3 to TRBJ2-3; D is perhaps TRBD1 or TRBD2 (5 bases each). The V end lost 3 bases, the J end lost 4 bases, and 8 bases lay between the germline ends. In germline, CDR1 is SGHTA, CDR2 FQGTGA. The CDR3 consists of 13 residues. CDR3 in DNA: TGTGCCAGCAGCTTCACGGGGCCAGATACGCAGTATTTT. As protein: CASSFTGPDTQYF.

This chain uses TRBV15 with TRBJ2-3, with TRBD2 matching 7 bases. The germline V gene has CDR1 LNHNV and CDR2 YYDKDF (reference sequence). CDR3 size: 17 residues. The V gene end was trimmed by 1 base and the J gene end by 2 bases; junction bases not matched to a gene: 9. CDR3 loop: CATSRGSGILHTDTQYF. In nucleotides, the CDR3 is TGTGCCACCAGCAGAGGAAGCGGGATACTCCACACAGATACGCAGTATTTT.

The chain links TRBV20-1 to TRBJ2-7, with 11 nucleotides matching TRBD1. V was clipped by 4 bases and J by 2 bases; unmatched bases: 10. CDR1 DFQATT and CDR2 SNEGSKA come from the germline V gene (reference sequence). The CDR3 is 16 residues long. The CDR3 here is CSAIHYPGQGAYEQYF. CDR3 nucleotide sequence: TGCAGTGCTATCCACTACCCGGGACAGGGGGCCTACGAGCAGTACTTC.

The chain couples TRBV7-6 to TRBJ2-5, with D perhaps TRBD1 or TRBD2 (5 bases each). Germline assignment: CDR1 SGHVS and CDR2 FNYEAQ. The CDR3 runs 15 residues. The germline V and J ends were trimmed by 1 base and 2 bases, with 11 bases remaining between them. Written as DNA, the CDR3 is TGTGCCAGCAGCTTAGGAGGGGTTTCACAAGAGACCCAGTACTTC. It specifies CASSLGGVSQETQYF.

V gene TRBV7-8 combines with J gene TRBJ2-2, with a possible D match to TRBD2 (6 bases). CDR3 length: 17 residues. The germline V and J ends were trimmed by 1 base and 1 base, with 13 bases remaining between them. CDR1 is SGHVS and CDR2 is FQNEAQ in the germline V gene. The CDR3 region is CASSLGPGRGNTGELFF. Written as DNA, the CDR3 is TGTGCCAGCAGCTTAGGGCCTGGGCGGGGGAACACCGGGGAGCTGTTTTTT.

V gene TRBV6-6 combines with J gene TRBJ2-2; tentative D call: TRBD1 (6 bases). CDR1 and CDR2 from the germline V gene are MNHNY and SVGAGI (reference sequence). This CDR3 contains 13 residues. V was trimmed by 7 bases and J by 5 bases, leaving 11 bases between them. CDR3 DNA sequence: TGTGCCAGCACCTACGGGACAACCGGGGAGCTGTTTTTT. It codes for CASTYGTTGELFF.

The genes are TRBV7-9 and TRBJ1-2, with D hard to call. The CDR3 sequence is 12 residues long. The V gene lost 11 bases and the J gene lost 6 bases, with 16 bases spanning the gap. From germline, CDR1 is SEHNR and CDR2 FQNEAQ (reference sequence). Here the CDR3 DNA reads TGTGCCGCTGAGGGAGATGGGAATGGCTACACCTTC. Its protein product is CAAEGDGNGYTF.

The chain combines TRBV29-1 with TRBJ1-3, with 12 bases aligning to TRBD1. There are 15 residues in the CDR3. With 6 bases clipped from V and 3 bases from J, the junction kept 6 bases outside the gene matches. Germline V gene data show CDR1 as SQVTM and CDR2 as ANQGSEA. The CDR3 protein is CSVRDRGPGGNTIYF. The CDR3, as DNA: TGCAGCGTCCGGGACAGGGGGCCGGGTGGAAACACCATATATTTT.

CDR3 sequence: CASSRGSSYNEQFF. CDR3 DNA sequence: TGTGCCAGCAGCCGGGGAAGCTCCTACAATGAGCAGTTCTTC. The gene calls are TRBV14 and TRBJ2-1; unclear D gene. CDR1 and CDR2 from the germline V gene are SGHDN and FVKESK. The V end lost 4 bases, the J end lost 0 bases, and 7 bases lay between the germline ends. The CDR3 loop spans 14 amino acids.

This chain connects TRBV29-1 to TRBJ2-7, with TRBD2 matching over 7 bases. Germline CDR1 SQVTM, CDR2 ANQGSEA. The CDR3 runs to 15 residues. V gave up 4 bases and J gave up 0 bases; unmatched junction bases: 9. This CDR3 reads CSVVGGSRASYEQYF. For the CDR3, the DNA is TGCAGCGTTGTTGGCGGGAGTCGAGCCTCCTACGAGCAGTACTTC.

The chain couples TRBV29-1 to TRBJ1-2; D possibly corresponds to TRBD1 (6 bases). Trimming shortened V by 3 bases and J by 4 bases, and 12 bases separated the two germline ends. From germline, CDR1 is SQVTM and CDR2 ANQGSEA. This CDR3 has 13 amino acids. CDR3 bases: TGCAGCGTTGACCGGACAGACGCCTATGGCTACACCTTC. This translates into CSVDRTDAYGYTF.

V gene TRBV29-1 combines with J gene TRBJ1-2; tentative D call: TRBD1 (6 bases). The V and J ends lost 1 base and 10 bases respectively, with 13 bases between them. The length of the CDR3 is 12 residues. Germline V gene data show CDR1 as SQVTM and CDR2 as ANQGSEA. CDR3 sequence: CSVEALDRLYTF. Here the CDR3 DNA reads TGCAGCGTTGAAGCCCTGGACAGACTCTACACCTTC.